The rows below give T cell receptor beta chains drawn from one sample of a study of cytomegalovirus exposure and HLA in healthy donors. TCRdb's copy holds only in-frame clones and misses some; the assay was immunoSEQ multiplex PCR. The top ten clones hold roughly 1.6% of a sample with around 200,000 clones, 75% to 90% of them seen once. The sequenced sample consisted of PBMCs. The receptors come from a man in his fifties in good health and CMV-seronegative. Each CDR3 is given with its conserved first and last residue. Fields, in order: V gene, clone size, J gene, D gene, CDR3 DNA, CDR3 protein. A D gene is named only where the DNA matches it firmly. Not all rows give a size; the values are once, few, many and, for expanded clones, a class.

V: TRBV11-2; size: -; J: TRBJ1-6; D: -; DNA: TGTGCCAGCAGCCAAGACATCTTGAATTCACCCCTCCACTTT; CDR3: CASSQDILNSPLHF
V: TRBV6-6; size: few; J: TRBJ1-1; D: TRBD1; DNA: TGTGCCAGCAGAACCCGACAGGGCCCTTTGAACACTGAAGCTTTCTTT; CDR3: CASRTRQGPLNTEAFF
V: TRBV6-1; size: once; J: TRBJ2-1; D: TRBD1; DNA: TGTGCCAGCAGTCCGATAAGACAGGGGGACAATGAGCAGTTCTTC; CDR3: CASSPIRQGDNEQFF
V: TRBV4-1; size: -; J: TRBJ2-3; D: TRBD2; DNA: TGCGCCAGCAGCCTTAGCCCCGGACTAGCGGGGGGGCGGACCACAGATACGCAGTATTTT; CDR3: CASSLSPGLAGGRTTDTQYF
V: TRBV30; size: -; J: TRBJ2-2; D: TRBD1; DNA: TGTGCCTGGAGTACGACAGGGATAACCGGTGAGCTGTTTTTT; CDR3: CAWSTTGITGELFF
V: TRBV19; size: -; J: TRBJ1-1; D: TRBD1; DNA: TGTGCCAGTAGGACACAACCGGGACAGGGGAACACTGAAGCTTTCTTT; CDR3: CASRTQPGQGNTEAFF
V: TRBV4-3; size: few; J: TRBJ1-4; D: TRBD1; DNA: TGCGCCAGCAGCCATGAGCAGGGGGTTCGGAGAAAACTGTTTTTT; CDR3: CASSHEQGVRRKLFF
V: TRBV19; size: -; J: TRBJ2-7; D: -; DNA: TGTGCCAGTAGTATAGATTACGGTCCAGGCTACTCCTACGAGCAGTACTTC; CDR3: CASSIDYGPGYSYEQYF
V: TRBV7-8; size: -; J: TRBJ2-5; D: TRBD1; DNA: TGTGCCAGCAGCTCGACAGGGAGAGGAGAGACCCAGTACTTC; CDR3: CASSSTGRGETQYF
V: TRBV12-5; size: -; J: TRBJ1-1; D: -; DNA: TGTGCTAGTGGGCATGGACGGGGGGAAATCACTGAAGCTTTCTTT; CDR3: CASGHGRGEITEAFF